This T cell receptor beta chain stems from a study of T cell repertoires in cytomegalovirus infection. General study findings and limits: What dominated the ex vivo response were HLA-C-restricted CMV-specific TCR beta clonotypes.

TCRdb re-called the reads with MiXCR, one entry per CDR3 protein. The sample yields about 440,000 distinct CDR3 sequences, roughly 30% seen once. CDR3 size: 16 residues. Germline V lookup: CDR1 MGHDK, CDR2 SYGVNS. With 5 bases removed from V and 1 base from J, the gap between germline ends came to 17 bases. The table lists this clonotype with a few counts. Its specificity is not known. The source is a human donor in good health (CMV status not recorded). Some clones in this sample may be carry-over from other donors' samples. V usage is TRBV25-1 and J usage is TRBJ1-1, with a tentative D call TRBD1 (5 bases). Sample: PBMCs. The CDR3 region is CASSRAQGKGNTEAFF. DNA for the CDR3: TGTGCCAGCAGTAGGGCGCAGGGAAAAGGGAACACTGAAGCTTTCTTT.